The 21 T cell receptor beta chains below all came from one sample that was sequenced in a study of T cells in Graves' hyperthyroidism and ophthalmopathy. Researchers took RNA transcripts and amplified the TCR beta CDR3 regions from them. Researchers ran a first-round RT-PCR on the TCR CDR3 using the HTBI primer set. TCRdb called the multiplex PCR reads again in MiXCR, with one record for every CDR3 protein. In the table there are 490,000 or so distinct CDR3 sequences, 20% of which are singletons. Sequencing was performed on blood. The receptors were gathered from a man aged 35 to 55 with Graves' ophthalmopathy.

This chain connects TRBV27 to TRBJ1-5; 7 nucleotides match TRBD1. The germline CDR1 and CDR2 sequences are MNHEY and SMNVEV (reference sequence). CDR3 length: 16 residues. Losses at the gene ends were 2 bases for V and 4 bases for J; bases not matched to a gene: 8. The CDR3 sequence is CASSLRAGGRNQPQHF. CDR3 DNA sequence: TGTGCCAGCAGTTTAAGGGCAGGGGGACGAAATCAGCCCCAGCATTTT.

This clonotype occurred many times. The V gene is TRBV11-2, the J gene TRBJ2-3, with 7 bases fitting TRBD2. Germline trimming cut 1 base from V and 7 bases from J; bases unmatched to any gene: 8. The CDR3 length is 15 residues. In germline, CDR1 is SGHAT, CDR2 FQNNGV. Here the CDR3 reads CASSLVRGKGNTQYF. CDR3 sequence (DNA): TGTGCCAGCAGCTTAGTGCGGGGGAAGGGAAATACGCAGTATTTT.

This clonotype was seen many times. J is TRBJ2-1 and V is TRBV12-3 or TRBV12-4; D remains ambiguous. V lost 4 bases and J lost 4, with 14 bases in between. This CDR3 has 15 amino acids. The CDR3 nucleotides read TGTGCCAGCAGTTCAGGACGGAGAAATTACAATGAGCAGTTCTTC. It translates to CASSSGRRNYNEQFF.

The V gene is TRBV20-1, the J gene TRBJ2-1, with 9 bases identical to TRBD2. This CDR3 has 13 amino acids. V trimming: 5 bases; J trimming: 9 bases; junction bases outside the gene matches: 8. The germline CDR1 and CDR2 sequences are DFQATT and SNEGSKA (reference sequence). This CDR3 reads CSALRTSAGEQFF. The CDR3 coding sequence is TGCAGTGCTCTTCGGACTAGCGCGGGTGAGCAGTTCTTC.

This chain connects TRBV12-5 to TRBJ1-5, with D possibly being TRBD1 (6 bases). Germline V gives CDR1 LGHNT, CDR2 FRNRAP. This CDR3 comprises 13 residues. Trimming cost V 4 bases and J 7 bases, with 11 bases left between them. The CDR3 loop is CASGSQGRQPQHF. In DNA form, the CDR3 reads TGTGCTAGTGGTTCCCAGGGGAGGCAGCCCCAGCATTTT. Combining the CDR3 with reference TRBV12-5 and TRBJ1-5 gives the whole variable domain DARVTQTPRHKVTEMGQEVTMRCQPILGHNTVFWYRQTMMQGLELLAYFRNRAPLDDSGMPKDRFSAEMPDATLATLKIQPSEPRDSAVYFCASGSQGRQPQHFGDGTRLSIL.

This clonotype was seen a few times. CDR3 coding DNA: TGTGCTAGTGGTTTGGGGGTAGGAACAGAGACCCAGTACTTC. This codes for CASGLGVGTETQYF. This rearrangement joins TRBV12-5 to TRBJ2-5; D not resolved. The CDR3 sequence is 14 residues long. V was clipped by 1 base and J by 4 bases, with 10 bases between them. The germline gives CDR1 LGHNT, CDR2 FRNRAP.

This clonotype was counted between two and nine times. The J gene is TRBJ2-1, the V gene TRBV14; D perhaps matches TRBD2 (6 bases). V was cut by 4 bases and J by 0 bases, with 16 bases left in between. This CDR3 contains 17 residues. Germline V gene sequence: CDR1 SGHDN, CDR2 FVKESK. The CDR3 is CASSPNILAVSYNEQFF. The CDR3 DNA reads as TGTGCCAGCAGCCCCAATATCTTAGCGGTCTCCTACAATGAGCAGTTCTTC.

V and J are TRBV20-1 and TRBJ1-4; 10 bases map to TRBD1. The CDR3 extends over 16 amino acids. CDR1 is DFQATT, CDR2 SNEGSKA, per germline (reference sequence). The junction had 9 bases not matched to a gene; V was cut back by 2 bases and J by 6 bases. The CDR3 coding sequence is TGCAGTGCTAGACCAATGGCGGGACAGGGGTATGAAAAACTGTTTTTT. The encoded protein is CSARPMAGQGYEKLFF.

This clonotype was seen a handful of times. The chain employs TRBV20-1 and TRBJ2-6; D is unresolved. The germline V gene encodes CDR1 DFQATT and CDR2 SNEGSKA (reference sequence). CDR3 length: 13 amino acids. V shed 0 bases and J shed 2 bases, with 2 bases lying between them. CDR3 sequence reads: CSAREPGANVLTF. CDR3 DNA sequence: TGCAGTGCTAGAGAGCCTGGGGCCAACGTCCTGACTTTC.

The J gene is TRBJ2-2, the V gene TRBV7-3; tentative D call: TRBD1 (5 bases). CDR3 length: 14 residues. Trimming stripped 6 bases from V and 5 bases from J, with 13 bases between. Germline lookup yields CDR1 SGHTA and CDR2 FQGTGA. Written as DNA, the CDR3 is TGTGCCAGCAGTCCCGACAGTACGACCGGGGAGCTGTTTTTT. Translated, it gives CASSPDSTTGELFF. Combining the CDR3 with reference TRBV7-3 and TRBJ2-2 gives the whole variable domain GAGVSQTPSNKVTEKGKYVELRCDPISGHTALYWYRQSLGQGPEFLIYFQGTGAADDSGLPNDRFFAVRPEGSVSTLKIQRTERGDSAVYLCASSPDSTTGELFFGEGSRLTVL.

With respect to this clonotype: The germline gene is not matched at one end of the junction; a read error may be the cause. This chain joins TRBV30 and TRBJ2-1; 7 bases match TRBD2. CDR1 is GTSNPN and CDR2 is SVGIG in the germline V gene (reference sequence). CDR3 size: 16 residues. The CDR3 nucleotides are TGCGCCAGCAGCCAGGCCGGGACTATCTCCTACAATGAGCAGTTCTTC. It yields the protein CASSQAGTISYNEQFF.

This chain uses TRBV7-9 with TRBJ1-1; 7 nucleotides agree with TRBD1. V lost 5 bases, J lost 5 bases, and 8 bases stayed unmatched. The CDR3 contains 14 residues. CDR1 and CDR2 (germline): SEHNR, FQNEAQ (reference sequence). The CDR3 region is CASSARQGRTEAFF. The CDR3 DNA follows: TGTGCCAGCAGCGCCAGACAGGGTCGGACTGAAGCTTTCTTT.

This clonotype occurred many times. The rearrangement uses TRBV5-1 and TRBJ1-5; D gene unclear. The CDR3 is 15 residues long. Germline V gene data show CDR1 as SGHRS and CDR2 as YFSETQ. V lost 2 bases and J lost 5, with 14 bases in between. In nucleotides, the CDR3 is TGCGCCAGCAGCTTCGACACTGGTGGTGATCAGCCCCAGCATTTT. It is translated as CASSFDTGGDQPQHF.

In its sample, this clonotype was seen many times. The chain employs TRBV2 and TRBJ2-7; D gene uncertain. There are 14 residues in the CDR3. V lost 6 bases and J lost 0, with 12 bases in between. CDR1 is SNHLY, CDR2 FYNNEI, per germline. This CDR3 is CASRYDSSSYEQYF. The CDR3 nucleotides read TGTGCCAGCAGATATGACTCGAGCTCCTACGAGCAGTACTTC.

The genes are TRBV11-2 and TRBJ2-3; TRBD2 matches 15 bases. CDR3 length: 21 amino acids. The germline V gene has CDR1 SGHAT and CDR2 FQNNGV. J was trimmed by 5 bases and V by 8 bases; bases with no gene match: 23. In nucleotides, the CDR3 is TGTGCCAGCGGATACCCCCCTACCGGGACTAGCGGGAGGCCGCGCGGAGATACGCAGTATTTT. Translating gives CASGYPPTGTSGRPRGDTQYF.

The gene calls are TRBV2 and TRBJ1-3; no clear D. The CDR3 has 15 residues. Trimming pared 8 bases from V and 0 bases from J, leaving 14 bases between. The germline gives CDR1 SNHLY, CDR2 FYNNEI. In DNA form, the CDR3 reads TGTGCCAGCTTGGGGTCAACGATCTCTGGAAACACCATATATTTT. It codes for CASLGSTISGNTIYF.

The genes are TRBV30 and TRBJ1-2; 11 bases fit TRBD1. This CDR3 contains 16 residues. The germline CDR1 and CDR2 sequences are GTSNPN and SVGIG (reference sequence). With V trimmed by 4 bases and J by 6 bases, 13 bases remained unmatched. The CDR3 sequence is CAWTTTSGQGENGYTF. The CDR3 DNA reads TGTGCCTGGACGACGACTTCGGGACAGGGGGAAAATGGCTACACCTTC.

The chain employs TRBV9 and TRBJ2-1; D may be TRBD2 (7 bases). Germline loops: CDR1 SGDLS, CDR2 YYNGEE. The V end was cut by 4 bases, the J end by 5 bases, with 16 bases between. This CDR3 contains 15 residues. In DNA, the CDR3 is TGTGCCAGCAGCCCAGGGGAGCGGGAAAACAATGAGCAGTTCTTC. This encodes CASSPGERENNEQFF.

This clonotype was counted ten times or more. The J gene is TRBJ1-2, the V gene TRBV3-1, with a possible D match to TRBD1 (5 bases). This CDR3 has 17 residues. Germline loops: CDR1 LGHDT, CDR2 YNNKEL (reference sequence). Trimming cost V 0 bases and J 7 bases, with 21 bases left between them. DNA of the CDR3: TGTGCCAGCAGCCAAGAAGGTCTCCCCAGACAGACTGGTGGCTACACCTTC. As protein: CASSQEGLPRQTGGYTF.

With respect to this clonotype: A much bigger clone sits one base away, suggesting this may be a read error. The J gene is TRBJ1-6, the V gene TRBV12-3 or TRBV12-4; D might be TRBD1 (5 bases). CDR3 length: 13 residues. Between the trimmed V and J ends, which lost 4 bases and 15 bases, there was a span of 16 bases. The CDR3 spells CASSSRAWRLLHF. The CDR3, as DNA: TGTGCCAGCAGTTCCAGGGCCTGGAGGCTCCTCCACTTT.

The table lists this clonotype with many counts. The chain links TRBV6-6 to TRBJ2-7; possibly TRBD2 for D (5 bases). Germline V gives CDR1 MNHNY, CDR2 SVGAGI (reference sequence). The CDR3 loop spans 15 amino acids. The ends were cut back, 2 bases at V and 2 bases at J, with 13 bases in the middle. CDR3 residues: CASSYLRGGTYEQYF. CDR3 DNA sequence: TGTGCCAGCAGTTACCTGAGAGGAGGCACCTACGAGCAGTACTTC.